This TCR beta chain is from a study of cytomegalovirus exposure and HLA in healthy donors. PCR used 60 Vbeta primers and 13 Jbeta primers. Measured with immunoSEQ multiplex PCR; TCRdb has only the in-frame clones, and not every one. The data contain approximately 150,000 clones, less than 80% of them singletons. The V end lost 1 base, the J end lost 5 bases, and 8 bases lay between the germline ends. Germline V lookup: CDR1 SGHVS, CDR2 FQNEAQ. CDR3 length: 13 amino acids. The clonotype was recovered from a middle-aged man in good health and CMV-seronegative. Sequencing input: PBMCs. The genes are TRBV7-8 and TRBJ1-2; D is perhaps TRBD1 (6 bases). The CDR3 protein is CASSLVTGYGYTF. The CDR3 region has the DNA TGTGCCAGCAGCTTAGTGACAGGTTATGGCTACACCTTC.